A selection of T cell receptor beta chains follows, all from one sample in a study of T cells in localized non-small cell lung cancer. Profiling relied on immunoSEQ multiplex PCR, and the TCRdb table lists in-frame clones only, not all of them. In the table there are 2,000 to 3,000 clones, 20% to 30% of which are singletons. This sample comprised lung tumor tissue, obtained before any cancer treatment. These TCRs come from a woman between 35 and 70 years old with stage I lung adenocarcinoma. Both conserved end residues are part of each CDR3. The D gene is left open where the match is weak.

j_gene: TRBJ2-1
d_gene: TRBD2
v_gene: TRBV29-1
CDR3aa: CSVCASGRRDEQFF

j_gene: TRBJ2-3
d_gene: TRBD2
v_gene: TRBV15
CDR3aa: CATSSQTSGRAYGDTQYF

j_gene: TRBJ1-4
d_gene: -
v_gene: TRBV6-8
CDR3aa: CASTEGGGTEKLFF

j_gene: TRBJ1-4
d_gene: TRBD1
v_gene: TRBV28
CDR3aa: CASSPETGLNEKLFF

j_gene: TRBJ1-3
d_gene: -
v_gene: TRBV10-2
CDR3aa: CASRQVSGNTIYF

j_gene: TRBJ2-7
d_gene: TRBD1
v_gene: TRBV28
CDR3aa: CASRSLEGGHYEQYF

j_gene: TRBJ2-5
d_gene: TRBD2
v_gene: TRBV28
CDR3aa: CASTWGTSGQETQYF

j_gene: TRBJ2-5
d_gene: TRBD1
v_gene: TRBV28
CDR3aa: CASSLPGTGETQYF

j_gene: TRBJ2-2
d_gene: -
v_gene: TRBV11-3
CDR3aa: CASSPLTSNTGELFF

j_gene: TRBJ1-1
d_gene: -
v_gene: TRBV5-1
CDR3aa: CASSLEASEYTEAFF

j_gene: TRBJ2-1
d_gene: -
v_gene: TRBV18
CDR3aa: CASSQGHQYNEQFF

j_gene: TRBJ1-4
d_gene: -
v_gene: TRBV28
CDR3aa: CASAPLGVGALIEKLFF

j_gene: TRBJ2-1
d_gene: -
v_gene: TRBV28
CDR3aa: CASSSPRRGYNEQFF

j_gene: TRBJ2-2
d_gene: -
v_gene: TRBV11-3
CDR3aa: CASSGRVMGTGELFF

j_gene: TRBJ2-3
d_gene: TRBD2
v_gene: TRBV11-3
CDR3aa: CASSSVAGELDTQYF